The next 24 T cell receptor beta chains were all read from a single sample in a study of CD8 T cells in Susac syndrome. It was with random hexamers that roughly 0.45 to 1 ug RNA was reverse transcribed. TCRdb used MiXCR to reprocess the immunoSEQ multiplex PCR reads, holding one entry per CDR3 protein. The sample lists about 25,000 distinct CDR3 sequences; approximately 94% were seen once. Sequencing was done on a sample of CD8+ T cells from PBMCs. The receptors stem from a human donor in good health.

This rearrangement joins TRBV5-5 to TRBJ1-4, with D unresolved. The germline V and J ends were trimmed by 5 bases and 0 bases, with 8 bases remaining between them. The CDR3 spans 14 residues. The germline V gene has CDR1 SGHKS and CDR2 YYEKEE (reference sequence). The CDR3 bases are TGTGCCAGCAGACCCACCACAACTAATGAAAAACTGTTTTTT. Its protein product is CASRPTTTNEKLFF.

The V gene is TRBV5-6, the J gene TRBJ2-5; D possibly uses TRBD1 or TRBD2 (5 bases each). Germline CDR1 and CDR2: SGHDT and YYEEEE. Trimming shortened V by 0 bases and J by 3 bases, and 6 bases separated the two germline ends. The CDR3 has 13 amino acids. The CDR3 spells CASSLGGEETQYF. The DNA of the CDR3 is TGTGCCAGCAGCTTGGGAGGGGAAGAGACCCAGTACTTC. The variable domain in full, with the rest retrieved from reference TRBV5-6 and TRBJ2-5, is DAGVTQSPTHLIKTRGQQVTLRCSPKSGHDTVSWYQQALGQGPQFIFQYYEEEERQRGNFPDRFSGHQFPNYSSELNVNALLLGDSALYLCASSLGGEETQYFGPGTRLLVL.

The chain employs TRBV6-2 or TRBV6-3 and TRBJ1-1; D is uncertain. The CDR3 loop spans 16 amino acids. V dropped 0 bases and J dropped 2 bases, with 13 bases sitting between them. CDR1 and CDR2 from the germline V gene are MNHEY and SVGEGT. The CDR3 is CASSYSGQDLNTEAFF. The CDR3 nucleotides are TGTGCCAGCAGTTACTCGGGTCAGGATTTAAACACTGAAGCTTTCTTT.

The chain uses TRBV6-5 and TRBJ1-2, with 12 positions matching TRBD1. The CDR3 runs 15 residues. With 5 bases clipped from V and 8 bases from J, the junction kept 9 bases outside the gene matches. Germline V lookup: CDR1 MNHEY, CDR2 SVGAGI. In DNA, the CDR3 is TGTGCCAGCAGTATCGGGACAGGGGGCGCGGAGGGCTACACCTTC. Translation gives CASSIGTGGAEGYTF.

The CDR3 DNA is TGTGCCAGCAGTCGAAACGAGTGGAAACTGTTTTTT. As protein: CASSRNEWKLFF. The J gene is TRBJ1-4, the V gene TRBV7-8, with D uncertain. Between the trimmed V and J ends, which lost 6 bases and 11 bases, there was a span of 13 bases. Per the germline V gene, CDR1 is SGHVS and CDR2 is FQNEAQ. This CDR3 spans 12 amino acids. The complete variable domain, with remaining parts taken from reference TRBV7-8 and TRBJ1-4, reads GAGVSQSPRYKVAKRGQDVALRCDPISGHVSLFWYQQALGQGPEFLTYFQNEAQLDKSGLPSDRFFAERPEGSVSTLKIQRTQQEDSAVYLCASSRNEWKLFFGSGTQLSVL.

This sequence joins TRBV19 and TRBJ1-1, with 12 bases lining up with TRBD1. Germline trimming cut 5 bases from V and 5 bases from J; bases unmatched to any gene: 6. The CDR3 has 15 residues. Germline CDR1 reads LNHDA; CDR2 reads SQIVND (reference sequence). The CDR3 spells CASSGRDRGRTEAFF. The CDR3 region has the DNA TGTGCCAGTAGTGGCCGGGACAGGGGGCGGACTGAAGCTTTCTTT.

The CDR3 here is CASSSSGHGGYF. For the CDR3, the DNA is TGTGCCAGCAGTTCCTCGGGACACGGGGGGTATTTT. J is TRBJ2-3 and V is TRBV12-3 or TRBV12-4; D tentatively fits TRBD1 or TRBD2 (6 bases each). The V end lost 4 bases, the J end lost 14 bases, and 16 bases lay between the germline ends. The CDR3 extends over 12 amino acids.

As to this clonotype: The junction differs from germline at one of its ends, possibly a read error. J is TRBJ2-1 and V is TRBV20-1; D remains unclear. The CDR3 loop spans 17 amino acids. Germline loops: CDR1 DFQATT, CDR2 SNEGSKA (reference sequence). The CDR3 reads CSAPFRSAAVTMSEQLF. Here the CDR3 DNA reads TGCAGTGCCCCCTTCCGGTCGGCGGCAGTTACAATGAGCGAGCAGCTCTTC.

The V and J genes are TRBV9 and TRBJ2-1; D remains unclear. There are 10 residues in the CDR3. Trimming took off 5 bases at V and 10 bases at J, with 7 bases between the two ends. CDR1 is SGDLS and CDR2 is YYNGEE in the germline V gene. The CDR3 loop reads CASSPQEQFF. CDR3 bases: TGTGCCAGCAGTCCTCAGGAGCAGTTCTTC. Full variable domain (outside the CDR3, taken from reference TRBV9 and TRBJ2-1): DSGVTQTPKHLITATGQRVTLRCSPRSGDLSVYWYQQSLDQGLQFLIQYYNGEERAKGNILERFSAQQFPDLHSELNLSSLELGDSALYFCASSPQEQFFGPGTRLTVL.

The chain carries TRBV12-3 or TRBV12-4 and TRBJ2-5; the D gene is possibly TRBD2 (5 bases). This CDR3 spans 15 amino acids. V lost 4 bases to trimming and J lost 2 bases, with 14 bases between them. The CDR3: CASSSANSVQETQYF. The CDR3 DNA sequence: TGTGCCAGCAGTTCAGCAAATAGCGTTCAAGAGACCCAGTACTTC.

The V and J genes are TRBV6-1 and TRBJ1-6; 7 bases align to TRBD1. Germline V gene lookup returns CDR1 MNHNS and CDR2 SASEGT. The CDR3 is 13 residues long. J was trimmed by 9 bases and V by 6 bases; bases with no gene match: 5. The chain's CDR3 is CASSDRESSPLHF. In DNA form, the CDR3 reads TGTGCCAGCAGCGACAGGGAAAGTTCACCCCTCCACTTT.

V gene TRBV7-2 combines with J gene TRBJ2-3; D assignment may be TRBD1 or TRBD2 (5 bases each). CDR1 and CDR2 (germline): SGHTA, FQGNSA. The CDR3 consists of 13 residues. V lost 6 bases and J lost 6, with 13 bases in between. CDR3 protein: CASRRGARDTQYF. CDR3 DNA sequence: TGTGCCAGCAGAAGAGGGGCTAGGGATACGCAGTATTTT.

This rearrangement joins TRBV7-2 to TRBJ2-7; D is uncertain. CDR3 length: 13 residues. CDR1 and CDR2 from the germline V gene are SGHTA and FQGNSA. V was clipped by 5 bases and J by 6 bases, with 14 bases between them. CDR3 amino acids: CASSLRVQPEQYF. Here the CDR3 DNA reads TGTGCCAGCAGCCTCCGGGTCCAGCCCGAGCAGTACTTC. The variable domain in full, with the rest retrieved from reference TRBV7-2 and TRBJ2-7, is GAGVSQSPSNKVTEKGKDVELRCDPISGHTALYWYRQSLGQGLEFLIYFQGNSAPDKSGLPSDRFSAERTGGSVSTLTIQRTQQEDSAVYLCASSLRVQPEQYFGPGTRLTVT.

The chain employs TRBV19 and TRBJ2-3; D possibly corresponds to TRBD1 (7 bases). Germline V gives CDR1 LNHDA, CDR2 SQIVND (reference sequence). This CDR3 is 14 amino acids long. The V and J ends lost 6 bases and 0 bases respectively, with 10 bases between them. CDR3 DNA sequence: TGTGCCAGTAGGCCAGGGGGGAGCACAGATACGCAGTATTTT. Amino acids: CASRPGGSTDTQYF.

The table lists this clonotype with a count of one. This CDR3 reads CASSFGTGKSYEQYF. The CDR3, as DNA: TGTGCCAGCAGTTTTGGGACAGGGAAATCCTACGAGCAGTACTTC. V is TRBV6-5 and J is TRBJ2-7; 9 positions match TRBD1. CDR3 length equals 15 residues. Unmatched junction bases numbered 5, after V lost 4 bases and J lost 1 base. Germline-derived CDR1 and CDR2 are MNHEY and SVGAGI.

The chain joins TRBV7-8 to TRBJ2-1; 12 bases fit TRBD2. The V and J ends lost 3 bases and 0 bases, in that order; junction bases with no gene match: 6. This CDR3 spans 18 amino acids. Germline V gives CDR1 SGHVS, CDR2 FQNEAQ. The DNA of the CDR3 is TGTGCCAGCAGCTTCCGACTAGCGGGGGCTCCCTCCTACAATGAGCAGTTCTTC. Protein sequence: CASSFRLAGAPSYNEQFF.

This clonotype has more than one count but fewer than ten. This chain uses TRBV19 with TRBJ2-6; either TRBD1 or TRBD2 may fit D (5 bases each). The germline V gene encodes CDR1 LNHDA and CDR2 SQIVND (reference sequence). This CDR3 spans 21 amino acids. The germline V and J ends were trimmed by 7 bases and 0 bases, with 28 bases remaining between them. The CDR3 protein is CASNPEGTPGALGSGANVLTF. CDR3 DNA sequence: TGTGCCAGTAACCCCGAGGGGACCCCTGGGGCCCTCGGCTCTGGGGCCAACGTCCTGACTTTC.

The rearrangement joins TRBV24-1 to TRBJ2-2; TRBD1 aligns across 9 bases. The V and J ends lost 4 bases and 1 base, in that order; junction bases with no gene match: 3. This CDR3 region has 16 residues. Germline CDR1 KGHDR, CDR2 SFDVKD. In DNA, the CDR3 is TGTGCCACCAGTGACCCGACAGGGGGGAACACCGGGGAGCTGTTTTTT. This encodes CATSDPTGGNTGELFF.

The rearrangement uses TRBV27 and TRBJ2-7, with 9 positions matching TRBD2. This CDR3 has 16 amino acids. Losses at the gene ends were 1 base for V and 2 bases for J; bases not matched to a gene: 6. Germline V CDR1 and CDR2: MNHEY, SMNVEV (reference sequence). The CDR3 DNA is TGTGCCAGCAGTTTATTTGCTAGCGGGGCAACCTACGAGCAGTACTTC. Translating it yields CASSLFASGATYEQYF.

The chain uses TRBV7-2 and TRBJ1-1; a weak D match, TRBD1 (5 bases). The CDR3 contains 13 residues. V was pared by 4 bases and J by 1 base, with 7 bases between. Germline-derived CDR1 and CDR2 are SGHTA and FQGNSA. The CDR3 DNA reads TGTGCCAGCAGCTCGGGACCGAACACTGAAGCTTTCTTT. This codes for CASSSGPNTEAFF. Filled out from reference TRBV7-2 and TRBJ1-1, the complete variable domain reads GAGVSQSPSNKVTEKGKDVELRCDPISGHTALYWYRQSLGQGLEFLIYFQGNSAPDKSGLPSDRFSAERTGGSVSTLTIQRTQQEDSAVYLCASSSGPNTEAFFGQGTRLTVV.

The genes are TRBV29-1 and TRBJ1-2, with TRBD1 matching over 11 bases. V shed 6 bases and J 6 bases; nucleotides not matched to a gene: 3. CDR1 SQVTM and CDR2 ANQGSEA come from the germline V gene. The length of the CDR3 is 12 residues. In DNA form, the CDR3 reads TGCAGCGTAGGACAGGGGGCGCATGGCTACACCTTC. Residues: CSVGQGAHGYTF. Combining the CDR3 with reference TRBV29-1 and TRBJ1-2 gives the whole variable domain SAVISQKPSRDICQRGTSLTIQCQVDSQVTMMFWYRQQPGQSLTLIATANQGSEATYESGFVIDKFPISRPNLTFSTLTVSNMSPEDSSIYLCSVGQGAHGYTFGSGTRLTVV.

With respect to this clonotype: Because the CDR3 is missing its conserved closing phenylalanine or tryptophan, this is likely a read error. This chain joins TRBV7-9 and TRBJ1-4, with TRBD1 matching 8 bases. Germline V gene lookup returns CDR1 SEHNR and CDR2 FQNEAQ (reference sequence). The trim removed 5 bases at V and 6 bases at J, leaving 8 bases unmatched. This CDR3 region has 15 residues. CDR3 sequence: CASSDTETGDEKLFL. Written as DNA, the CDR3 is TGTGCCAGCAGCGACACGGAGACAGGGGATGAAAAACTGTTTCTT.

The chain couples TRBV5-5 to TRBJ1-4, with 7 bases fitting TRBD1. J lost 8 bases, V lost 2 bases, and 12 bases had no gene match. This CDR3 is built from 16 residues. Germline CDR1 and CDR2: SGHKS and YYEKEE (reference sequence). CDR3 protein: CASSLLSGRDSEKLFF. The DNA of the CDR3 is TGTGCCAGCAGCTTACTGTCGGGAAGGGACAGCGAAAAACTGTTTTTT.

This clonotype was seen a handful of times. Here the CDR3 reads CSAAGGSTDTQYF. The CDR3 DNA reads TGCAGTGCCGCGGGGGGTAGCACAGATACGCAGTATTTT. The chain combines TRBV20-1 with TRBJ2-3, with 8 bases fitting TRBD2. Germline V gene data show CDR1 as DFQATT and CDR2 as SNEGSKA (reference sequence). CDR3 length equals 13 residues. J gave up 0 bases and V 6 bases, and 2 bases lay outside the gene matches.